One TCR beta chain is described in this entry. The sample is drawn from a study of blood T cell repertoires in COVID-19. Turning to the study itself: Sites in the United States, Italy and Spain provided acute and convalescent COVID-19 samples. T cells, B-cell-depleted T cells, or PBMCs provided the cDNA or gDNA that served as material.

The table came from immunoSEQ multiplex PCR; TCRdb's copy has only in-frame clones and leaves some out. The sample records 60,000 to 80,000 clones, 80% being singletons. The CDR3 is 14 amino acids. Germline lookup yields CDR1 LNHDA and CDR2 SQIVND (reference sequence). Trimming took 6 bases from V and 5 from J, leaving 13 bases between them. Material: peripheral blood. The chain recombines TRBV19 with TRBJ1-4; D not certain. The receptor comes from a man aged 45 to 65 with COVID-19, enrolled during active disease. CDR3 amino acids: CASSFAGRNEKLFF. The CDR3, as DNA: TGTGCCAGTAGCTTCGCGGGCCGGAATGAAAAACTGTTTTTT.